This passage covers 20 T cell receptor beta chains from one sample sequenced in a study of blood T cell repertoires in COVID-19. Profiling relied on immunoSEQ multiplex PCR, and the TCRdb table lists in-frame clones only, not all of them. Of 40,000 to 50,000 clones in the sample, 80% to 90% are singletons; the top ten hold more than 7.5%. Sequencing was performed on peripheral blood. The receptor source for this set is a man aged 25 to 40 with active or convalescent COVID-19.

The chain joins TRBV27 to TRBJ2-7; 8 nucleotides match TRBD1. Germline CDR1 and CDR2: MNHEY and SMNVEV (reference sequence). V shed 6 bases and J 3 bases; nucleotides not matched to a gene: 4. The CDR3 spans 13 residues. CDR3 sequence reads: CASSPGQDYEQYV. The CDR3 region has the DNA TGTGCCAGCAGCCCGGGACAGGACTACGAGCAGTACGTC.

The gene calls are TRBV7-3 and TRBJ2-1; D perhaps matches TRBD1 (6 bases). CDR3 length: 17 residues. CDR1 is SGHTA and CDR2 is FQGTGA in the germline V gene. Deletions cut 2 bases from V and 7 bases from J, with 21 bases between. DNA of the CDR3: TGTGCCAGCAGCTTAGTTTGGGGTGAGGGGGATGCGAATGAGCAGTTCTTC. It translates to CASSLVWGEGDANEQFF.

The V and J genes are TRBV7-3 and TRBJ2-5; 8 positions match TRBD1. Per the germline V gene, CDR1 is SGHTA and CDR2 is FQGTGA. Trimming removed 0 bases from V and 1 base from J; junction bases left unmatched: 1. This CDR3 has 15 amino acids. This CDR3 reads CASSLTRGPQETQYF. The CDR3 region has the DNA TGTGCCAGCAGCTTAACCAGGGGGCCCCAAGAGACCCAGTACTTC.

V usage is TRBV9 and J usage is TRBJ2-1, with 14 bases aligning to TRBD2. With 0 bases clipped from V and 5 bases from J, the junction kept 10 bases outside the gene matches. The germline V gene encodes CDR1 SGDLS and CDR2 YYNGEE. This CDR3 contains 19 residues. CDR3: CASSVVETSGRVSHNEQFF. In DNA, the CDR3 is TGTGCCAGCAGCGTAGTCGAGACTAGCGGGAGGGTTTCCCACAATGAGCAGTTCTTC.

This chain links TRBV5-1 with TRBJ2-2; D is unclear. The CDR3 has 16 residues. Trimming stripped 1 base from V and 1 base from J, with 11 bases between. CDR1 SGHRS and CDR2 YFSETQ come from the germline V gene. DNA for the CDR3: TGCGCCAGCAGCTTGTACCGAACAGTGAACACCGGGGAGCTGTTTTTT. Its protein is CASSLYRTVNTGELFF.

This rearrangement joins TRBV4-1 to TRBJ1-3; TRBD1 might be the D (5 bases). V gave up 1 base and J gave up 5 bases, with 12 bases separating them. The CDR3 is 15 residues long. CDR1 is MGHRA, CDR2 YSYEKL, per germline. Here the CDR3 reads CASSQVRGRRNTIYF. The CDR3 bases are TGCGCCAGCAGCCAAGTAAGGGGCCGGAGAAACACCATATATTTT.

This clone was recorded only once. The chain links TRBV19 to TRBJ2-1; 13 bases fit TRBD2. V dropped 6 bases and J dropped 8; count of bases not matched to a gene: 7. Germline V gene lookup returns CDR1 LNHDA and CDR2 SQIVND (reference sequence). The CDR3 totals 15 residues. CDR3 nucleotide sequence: TGTGCCAGTAGCTATGGACTAGCGGGGGAAGATGAGCAGTTCTTC. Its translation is CASSYGLAGEDEQFF.

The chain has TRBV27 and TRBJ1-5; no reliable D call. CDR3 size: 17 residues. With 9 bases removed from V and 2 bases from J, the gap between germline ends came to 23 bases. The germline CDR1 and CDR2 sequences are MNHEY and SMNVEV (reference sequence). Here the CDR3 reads CASSRNTPGMGNQPQHF. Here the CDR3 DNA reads TGTGCCAGTTCACGAAACACACCCGGGATGGGCAATCAGCCCCAGCATTTT.

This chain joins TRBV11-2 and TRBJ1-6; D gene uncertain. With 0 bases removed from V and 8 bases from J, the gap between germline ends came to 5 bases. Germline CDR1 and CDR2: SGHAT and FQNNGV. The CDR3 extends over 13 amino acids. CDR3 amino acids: CASSLDQDSPLHF. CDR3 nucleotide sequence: TGTGCCAGCAGCTTAGATCAGGATTCACCCCTCCACTTT. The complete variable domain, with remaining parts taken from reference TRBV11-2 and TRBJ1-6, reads EAGVAQSPRYKIIEKRQSVAFWCNPISGHATLYWYQQILGQGPKLLIQFQNNGVVDDSQLPKDRFSAERLKGVDSTLKIQPAKLEDSAVYLCASSLDQDSPLHFGNGTRLTVT.

The CDR3 region is CASSIVGTNTGELFF. CDR3 DNA sequence: TGTGCCAGTAGTATTGTGGGCACGAACACCGGGGAGCTGTTTTTT. The rearrangement joins TRBV19 to TRBJ2-2, with D uncertain. Germline V gene sequence: CDR1 LNHDA, CDR2 SQIVND (reference sequence). The CDR3 loop spans 15 amino acids. Trimming stripped 3 bases from V and 0 bases from J, with 8 bases between.

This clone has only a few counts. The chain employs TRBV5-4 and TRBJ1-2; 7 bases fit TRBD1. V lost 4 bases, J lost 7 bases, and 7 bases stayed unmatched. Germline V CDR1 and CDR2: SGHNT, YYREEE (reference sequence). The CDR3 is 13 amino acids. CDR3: CASSGQDKPGYTF. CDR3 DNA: TGTGCCAGCAGCGGACAGGATAAGCCTGGCTACACCTTC.

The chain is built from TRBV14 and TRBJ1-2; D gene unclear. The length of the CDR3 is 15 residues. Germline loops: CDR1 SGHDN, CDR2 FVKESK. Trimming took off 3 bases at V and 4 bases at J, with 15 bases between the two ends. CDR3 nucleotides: TGTGCCAGCAGCCATGTCCCGGGAGCTCTCTATGGCTACACCTTC. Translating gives CASSHVPGALYGYTF.

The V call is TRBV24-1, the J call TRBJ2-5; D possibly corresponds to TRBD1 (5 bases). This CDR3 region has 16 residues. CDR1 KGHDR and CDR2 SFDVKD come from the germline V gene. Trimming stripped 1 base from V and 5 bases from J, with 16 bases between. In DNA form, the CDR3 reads TGTGCCACCAGTGATTTCGGTCTTGACAAGGGGGAGACCCAGTACTTC. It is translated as CATSDFGLDKGETQYF.

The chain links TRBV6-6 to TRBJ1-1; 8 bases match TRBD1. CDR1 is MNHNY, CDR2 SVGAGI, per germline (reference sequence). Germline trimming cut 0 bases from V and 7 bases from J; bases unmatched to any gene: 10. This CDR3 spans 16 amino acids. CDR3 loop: CASSYSGTGGVYEAFF. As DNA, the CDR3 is TGTGCCAGCAGTTACTCGGGCACAGGGGGGGTTTATGAAGCTTTCTTT.

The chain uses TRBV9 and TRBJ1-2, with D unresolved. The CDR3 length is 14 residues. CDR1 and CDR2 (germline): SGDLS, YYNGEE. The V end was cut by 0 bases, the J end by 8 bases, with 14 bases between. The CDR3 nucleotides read TGTGCCAGCAGCGTAGTTCCTCAGGCCATCGGCTACACCTTC. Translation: CASSVVPQAIGYTF.

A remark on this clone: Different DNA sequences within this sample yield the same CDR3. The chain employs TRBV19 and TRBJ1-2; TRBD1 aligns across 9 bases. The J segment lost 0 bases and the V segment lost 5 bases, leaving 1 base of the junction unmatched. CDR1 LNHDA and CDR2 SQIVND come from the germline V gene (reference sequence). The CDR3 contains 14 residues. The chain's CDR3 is CASSRQGANYGYTF. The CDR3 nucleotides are TGTGCCAGTAGTCGACAGGGGGCTAACTATGGCTACACCTTC.

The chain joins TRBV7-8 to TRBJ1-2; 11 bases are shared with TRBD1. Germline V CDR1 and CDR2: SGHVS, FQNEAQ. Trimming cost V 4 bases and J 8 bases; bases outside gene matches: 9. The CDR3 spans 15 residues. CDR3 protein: CASSSGQGALRGYTF. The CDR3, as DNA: TGTGCCAGCAGCTCTGGACAGGGGGCCCTAAGGGGCTACACCTTC.

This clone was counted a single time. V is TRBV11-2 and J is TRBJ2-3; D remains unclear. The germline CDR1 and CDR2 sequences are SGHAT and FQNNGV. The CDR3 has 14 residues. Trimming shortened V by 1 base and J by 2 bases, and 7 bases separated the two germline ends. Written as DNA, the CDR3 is TGTGCCAGCAGCTTAGTCGGGTTCACAGATACGCAGTATTTT. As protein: CASSLVGFTDTQYF.

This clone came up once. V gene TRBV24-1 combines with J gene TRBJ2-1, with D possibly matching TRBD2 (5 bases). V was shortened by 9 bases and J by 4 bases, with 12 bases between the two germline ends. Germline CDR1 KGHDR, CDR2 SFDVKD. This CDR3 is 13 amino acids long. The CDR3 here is CATSSSLYNEQFF. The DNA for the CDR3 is TGTGCCACCTCTAGCTCCTTATACAATGAGCAGTTCTTC.

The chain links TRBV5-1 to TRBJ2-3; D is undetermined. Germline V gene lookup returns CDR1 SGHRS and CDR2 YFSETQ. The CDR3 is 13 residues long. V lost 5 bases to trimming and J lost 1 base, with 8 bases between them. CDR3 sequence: CASSSAGTDTQYF. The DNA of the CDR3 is TGCGCCAGCAGTTCGGCGGGCACAGATACGCAGTATTTT.